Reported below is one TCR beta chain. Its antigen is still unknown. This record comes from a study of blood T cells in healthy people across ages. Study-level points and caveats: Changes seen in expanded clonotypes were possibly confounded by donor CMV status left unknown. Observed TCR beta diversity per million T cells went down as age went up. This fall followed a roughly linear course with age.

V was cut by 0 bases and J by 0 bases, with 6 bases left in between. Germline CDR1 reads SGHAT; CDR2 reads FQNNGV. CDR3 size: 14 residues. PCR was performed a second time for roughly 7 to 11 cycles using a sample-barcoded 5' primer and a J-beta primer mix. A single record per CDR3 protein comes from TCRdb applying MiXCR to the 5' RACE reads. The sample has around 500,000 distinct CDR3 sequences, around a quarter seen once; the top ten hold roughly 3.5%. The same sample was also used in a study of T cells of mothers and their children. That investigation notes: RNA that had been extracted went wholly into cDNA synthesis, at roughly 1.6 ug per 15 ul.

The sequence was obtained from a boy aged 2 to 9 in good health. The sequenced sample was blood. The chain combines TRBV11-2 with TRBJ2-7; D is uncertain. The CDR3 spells CASSLEASSYEQYF. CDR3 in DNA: TGTGCCAGCAGCTTAGAAGCCAGCTCCTACGAGCAGTACTTC.